This T cell receptor (beta chain) was recorded in a study of ipilimumab plus nivolumab after autologous stem cell transplantation. For the study at large: Typical patient got roughly 5 ipilimumab doses and roughly 8 nivolumab doses (median).

Notes on this clone: Its antigen remains unidentified.

This table comes from immunoSEQ multiplex PCR, and its TCRdb copy is limited to in-frame clones, with some not included. The sample yields some 16,000 clones, over 75% seen once. Ipilimumab, 1 mg/kg, started 14 to 28 days after autologous transplant. Patients received nivolumab 3 mg/kg at weeks 1, 4, 7, 10, then fortnightly to week 26. Study results and caveats: Authors suggest TCR repertoire, Treg phenotype and gut microbiota support further study.

The CDR3 length is 15 residues. V gave up 2 bases and J gave up 6 bases, with 15 bases separating them. The germline V gene encodes CDR1 SGHNT and CDR2 YYREEE (reference sequence). Sequences were derived from PBMCs, sampled in a trial of ipilimumab plus nivolumab as post-transplant consolidation. The source of this sequence is a male donor with diffuse large B-cell lymphoma. The rearrangement uses TRBV5-4 and TRBJ2-1; maybe TRBD2 (6 bases). The DNA for the CDR3 is TGTGCCAGCAGCTTAAGCGGGTCGGCGATCAATGAGCAGTTCTTC. It encodes CASSLSGSAINEQFF. The whole variable domain, filled in from reference TRBV5-4 and TRBJ2-1, reads ETGVTQSPTHLIKTRGQQVTLRCSSQSGHNTVSWYQQALGQGPQFIFQYYREEENGRGNFPPRFSGLQFPNYSSELNVNALELDDSALYLCASSLSGSAINEQFFGPGTRLTVL.